A single sample is the source of the 7 T cell receptor beta chains below, sequenced in a study of cytomegalovirus exposure and HLA in healthy donors. Method: immunoSEQ multiplex PCR; TCRdb's copy keeps in-frame clones and lacks some. The table lists 80,000 to 100,000 clones, around 90% of them singletons. Sample: PBMCs. The receptors here all came from a woman in her thirties in good health and CMV-seronegative.

This chain joins TRBV6-1 and TRBJ2-7; 10 bases are a match to TRBD1. The V segment lost 6 bases and the J segment 5 bases; nucleotides outside the gene matches: 10. The CDR3 totals 15 residues. Germline lookup yields CDR1 MNHNS and CDR2 SASEGT. Written as DNA, the CDR3 is TGTGCCAGCAGGACAGGGGGCGAGGGAAACAACGAGCAGTACTTC. It codes for CASRTGGEGNNEQYF.

The rearrangement joins TRBV6-1 to TRBJ2-5; D uncertain. In germline, CDR1 is MNHNS, CDR2 SASEGT. The V end lost 4 bases, the J end lost 1 base, and 13 bases lay between the germline ends. The CDR3 sequence is 15 residues long. The chain's CDR3 is CASSGQPGAQETQYF. DNA of the CDR3: TGTGCCAGCAGTGGACAACCCGGCGCCCAAGAGACCCAGTACTTC.

The chain joins TRBV5-1 to TRBJ2-7; 8 nucleotides match TRBD1. Germline-derived CDR1 and CDR2 are SGHRS and YFSETQ. The CDR3 sequence is 15 residues long. V lost 7 bases, J lost 5 bases, and 14 bases stayed unmatched. Written as DNA, the CDR3 is TGCGCCAGCCTCACGAGTCCCGGGACAGGCAACGAGCAGTACTTC. Its protein product is CASLTSPGTGNEQYF.

This clone was seen more than once but under ten times. The V and J genes are TRBV2 and TRBJ2-2; D unresolved. Per germline, CDR1 SNHLY and CDR2 FYNNEI. V dropped 3 bases and J dropped 11 bases, with 10 bases sitting between them. The CDR3 sequence is 12 residues long. The CDR3 DNA is TGTGCCAGCAGTGATTATGTGGCTGAGCTGTTTTTT. It yields the protein CASSDYVAELFF.

This clone was seen a few times. V is TRBV11-2 and J is TRBJ2-7, with TRBD1 matching over 7 bases. The ends lost 5 bases at V and 2 bases at J; junction bases unmatched: 3. The CDR3 loop spans 13 amino acids. Germline-derived CDR1 and CDR2 are SGHAT and FQNNGV. CDR3 amino acids: CASSQGQPYEQYF. CDR3 DNA sequence: TGTGCCAGCAGCCAGGGACAGCCCTACGAGCAGTACTTC. Full variable domain (outside the CDR3, taken from reference TRBV11-2 and TRBJ2-7): EAGVAQSPRYKIIEKRQSVAFWCNPISGHATLYWYQQILGQGPKLLIQFQNNGVVDDSQLPKDRFSAERLKGVDSTLKIQPAKLEDSAVYLCASSQGQPYEQYFGPGTRLTVT.

This clone was counted once. The V gene is TRBV2, the J gene TRBJ2-1, with D possibly being TRBD2 (6 bases). CDR3 length equals 15 residues. V lost 5 bases and J lost 3, with 14 bases in between. The germline gives CDR1 SNHLY, CDR2 FYNNEI. CDR3: CASSSFGSNYNEQFF. The CDR3 DNA sequence: TGTGCCAGCAGTTCCTTCGGGAGTAACTACAATGAGCAGTTCTTC.

V is TRBV29-1 and J is TRBJ2-1, with TRBD1 matching over 9 bases. Germline values: CDR1 SQVTM, CDR2 ANQGSEA. The length of the CDR3 is 18 residues. The J segment lost 2 bases and the V segment lost 7 bases, leaving 18 bases of the junction unmatched. The CDR3, as DNA: TGCAGCGGCGGACAGGGGACTACCGGAAGGGAAGCCTACAATGAGCAGTTCTTC. It codes for CSGGQGTTGREAYNEQFF.